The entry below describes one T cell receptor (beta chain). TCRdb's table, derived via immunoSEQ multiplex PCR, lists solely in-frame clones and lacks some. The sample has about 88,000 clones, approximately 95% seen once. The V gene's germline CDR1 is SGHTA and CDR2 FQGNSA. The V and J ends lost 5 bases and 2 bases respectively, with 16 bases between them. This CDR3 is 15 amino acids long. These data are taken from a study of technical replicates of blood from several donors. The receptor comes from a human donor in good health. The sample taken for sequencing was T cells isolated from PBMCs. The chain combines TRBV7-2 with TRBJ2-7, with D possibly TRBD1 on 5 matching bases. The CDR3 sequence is CASSLSRQGPYEQYF. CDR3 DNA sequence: TGTGCCAGCAGCCTTAGTCGTCAGGGTCCCTACGAGCAGTACTTC.